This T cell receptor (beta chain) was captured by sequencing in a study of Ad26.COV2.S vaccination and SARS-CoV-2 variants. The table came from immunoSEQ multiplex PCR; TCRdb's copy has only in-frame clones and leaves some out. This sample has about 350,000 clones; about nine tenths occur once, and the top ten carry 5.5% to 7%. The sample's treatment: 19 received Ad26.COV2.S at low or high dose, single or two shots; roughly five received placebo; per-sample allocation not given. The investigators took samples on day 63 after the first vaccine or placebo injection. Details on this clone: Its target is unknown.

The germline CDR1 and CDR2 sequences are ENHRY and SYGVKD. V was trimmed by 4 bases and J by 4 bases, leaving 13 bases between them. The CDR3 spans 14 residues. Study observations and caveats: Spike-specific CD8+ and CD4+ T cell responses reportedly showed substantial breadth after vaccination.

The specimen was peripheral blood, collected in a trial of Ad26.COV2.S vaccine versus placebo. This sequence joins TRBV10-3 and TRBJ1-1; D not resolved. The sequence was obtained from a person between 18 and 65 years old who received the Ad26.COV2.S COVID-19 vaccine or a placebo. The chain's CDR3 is CAISGEGGPTEAFF. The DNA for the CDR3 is TGTGCCATCAGTGGTGAGGGTGGGCCCACTGAAGCTTTCTTT.